A selection of T cell receptor beta chains follows, all from one sample in a study of CD8 T cells in ankylosing spondylitis. TCRdb redid the calling of the 5' RACE reads with MiXCR, one entry per CDR3 protein. The data hold under 200,000 distinct CDR3 sequences, with 9.8% observed a single time. The sequencing sample was made of blood, either unsorted or a sorted T cell fraction (not recorded which). The receptors come from a female donor with ankylosing spondylitis or in good health (not recorded which). Both conserved end residues are part of each CDR3. Fields, in order: V gene, D gene, J gene, clone size, CDR3 protein, CDR3 DNA. D genes are given only for firm matches. Clone size is shown for a subset of rows, as once, few, many or a class of expanded clone.

V: TRBV6-1; D: TRBD1; J: TRBJ1-1; size: few; CDR3: CASSPSQGIDTEAFF; DNA: TGTGCCAGCAGTCCATCACAGGGGATCGACACTGAAGCTTTCTTT
V: TRBV19; D: NA; J: TRBJ2-1; size: few; CDR3: CASSIGGYNEQFF; DNA: TGTGCCAGTAGTATAGGCGGGTACAATGAGCAGTTCTTC
V: TRBV6-5; D: TRBD2; J: TRBJ2-7; size: NA; CDR3: CASSAGAYEQYF; DNA: TGTGCCAGCAGTGCGGGGGCCTACGAGCAGTACTTC
V: TRBV11-2; D: TRBD1; J: TRBJ2-1; size: NA; CDR3: CASSPTHRGQGYNEQFF; DNA: TGTGCCAGCAGCCCGACCCATCGGGGACAGGGTTACAATGAGCAGTTCTTC
V: TRBV10-3; D: NA; J: TRBJ1-1; size: once; CDR3: CAIGGGQGIGSTEAFF; DNA: TGTGCCATCGGGGGCGGTCAGGGAATCGGCTCGACTGAAGCTTTCTTT
V: TRBV9; D: NA; J: TRBJ2-7; size: once; CDR3: CASSVGQEIRYEQYF; DNA: TGTGCCAGCAGCGTAGGACAGGAGATACGGTACGAGCAGTACTTC
V: TRBV25-1; D: TRBD1; J: TRBJ2-7; size: medium-sized; CDR3: CAGRTEPDRPDEQYF; DNA: TGTGCCGGACGGACTGAACCGGACAGGCCGGACGAGCAGTACTTC
V: TRBV4-2; D: NA; J: TRBJ2-7; size: NA; CDR3: CASSQDLQGRSYEQYF; DNA: TGTGCCAGCAGCCAAGATTTGCAGGGTCGCTCCTACGAGCAGTACTTC
V: TRBV5-5; D: NA; J: TRBJ2-7; size: few; CDR3: CASSLVRGSSEQYF; DNA: TGTGCCAGCAGCTTGGTGAGGGGGTCGTCCGAGCAGTACTTC
V: TRBV6-2/TRBV6-3; D: NA; J: TRBJ1-1; size: few; CDR3: CASSYSPAEAFF; DNA: TGTGCCAGCAGTTACTCCCCCGCTGAAGCTTTCTTT
V: TRBV11-1; D: NA; J: TRBJ2-6; size: many; CDR3: CASSLARQVLPSGANVLTF; DNA: TGTGCCAGCAGCTTAGCCAGACAGGTTCTCCCCTCTGGGGCCAACGTCCTGACTTTC
V: TRBV12-3/TRBV12-4; D: NA; J: TRBJ2-5; size: NA; CDR3: CARSSGEETQYF; DNA: TGTGCCAGAAGTAGCGGAGAAGAGACCCAGTACTTC
V: TRBV13; D: NA; J: TRBJ2-7; size: few; CDR3: CASSSRLPPYEQYF; DNA: TGTGCCAGCAGCTCACGACTACCTCCCTACGAGCAGTACTTC
V: TRBV5-1; D: TRBD2; J: TRBJ2-2; size: many; CDR3: CASSPGTSGRDTGELFF; DNA: TGCGCCAGCAGCCCCGGGACTAGCGGGAGGGACACCGGGGAGCTGTTTTTT
V: TRBV10-2; D: NA; J: TRBJ1-2; size: few; CDR3: CASSERGRSDYGYTF; DNA: TGCGCCAGCAGTGAAAGGGGCCGGAGTGACTATGGCTACACCTTC
V: TRBV9; D: NA; J: TRBJ2-1; size: NA; CDR3: CASSGDAFEQFF; DNA: TGTGCCAGCAGCGGGGACGCCTTTGAGCAGTTCTTC
V: TRBV28; D: NA; J: TRBJ1-4; size: few; CDR3: CASSLVGEEEKLFF; DNA: TGTGCCAGCAGTTTAGTGGGGGAAGAGGAAAAACTGTTTTTT
V: TRBV15; D: TRBD1; J: TRBJ2-5; size: few; CDR3: CATSRARGRTETQYF; DNA: TGTGCCACCAGCAGAGCCAGGGGGCGAACAGAGACCCAGTACTTC
V: TRBV7-2; D: TRBD2; J: TRBJ2-5; size: NA; CDR3: CASSFWGGGETQYF; DNA: TGTGCCAGCAGCTTTTGGGGGGGAGGAGAGACCCAGTACTTC
V: TRBV24-1; D: NA; J: TRBJ1-5; size: NA; CDR3: CATSGPGSYQPQHF; DNA: TGTGCCACCAGTGGGCCGGGGAGCTATCAGCCCCAGCATTTT
V: TRBV6-5; D: TRBD2; J: TRBJ2-5; size: few; CDR3: CASSLAGGPGETQYF; DNA: TGTGCCAGCAGTTTGGCGGGAGGGCCGGGGGAGACCCAGTACTTC
V: TRBV7-6; D: TRBD1; J: TRBJ2-7; size: few; CDR3: CASSFRDRGYEQYF; DNA: TGTGCCAGCAGCTTCCGGGACAGAGGCTACGAGCAGTACTTC
V: TRBV10-3; D: NA; J: TRBJ1-1; size: few; CDR3: CAISEDSNTEAFF; DNA: TGTGCCATCTCGGAAGACTCGAACACTGAAGCTTTCTTT
V: TRBV28; D: NA; J: TRBJ1-1; size: few; CDR3: CASSPRALNTEAFF; DNA: TGTGCCAGCAGTCCCCGTGCCCTAAACACTGAAGCTTTCTTT
V: TRBV4-3; D: NA; J: TRBJ1-2; size: few; CDR3: CASSQEGEDTFYGYTF; DNA: TGCGCCAGCAGCCAAGAAGGGGAGGACACCTTCTATGGCTACACCTTC
V: TRBV7-9; D: NA; J: TRBJ2-1; size: NA; CDR3: CASSLGKPLGNEQFF; DNA: TGTGCCAGCAGCCTCGGGAAACCCCTGGGGAATGAGCAGTTCTTC
V: TRBV10-3; D: NA; J: TRBJ2-1; size: many; CDR3: CAISESVDGTYNEQFF; DNA: TGTGCCATCAGTGAGTCGGTAGACGGTACCTACAATGAGCAGTTCTTC
V: TRBV25-1; D: TRBD2; J: TRBJ2-1; size: NA; CDR3: CASSAEYGLVVHEQFF; DNA: TGTGCCAGCAGTGCCGAATACGGACTAGTTGTCCATGAGCAGTTCTTC